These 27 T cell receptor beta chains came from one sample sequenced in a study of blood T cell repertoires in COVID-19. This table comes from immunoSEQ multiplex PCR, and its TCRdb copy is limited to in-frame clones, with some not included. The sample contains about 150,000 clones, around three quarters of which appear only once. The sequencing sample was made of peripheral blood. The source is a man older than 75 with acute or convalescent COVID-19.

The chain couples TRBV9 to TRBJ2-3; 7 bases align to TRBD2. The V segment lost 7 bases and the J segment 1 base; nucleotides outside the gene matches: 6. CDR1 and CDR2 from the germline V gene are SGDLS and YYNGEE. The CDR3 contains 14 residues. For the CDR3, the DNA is TGTGCCAGCGGGTTGGGGGGGGGCACAGATACGCAGTATTTT. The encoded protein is CASGLGGGTDTQYF.

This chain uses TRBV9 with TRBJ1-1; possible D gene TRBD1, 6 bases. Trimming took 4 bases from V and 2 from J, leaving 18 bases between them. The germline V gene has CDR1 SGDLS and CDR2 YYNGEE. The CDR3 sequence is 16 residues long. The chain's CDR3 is CASSSQGPAHNTEAFF. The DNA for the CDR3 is TGTGCCAGCAGCTCCCAGGGGCCGGCCCATAACACTGAAGCTTTCTTT. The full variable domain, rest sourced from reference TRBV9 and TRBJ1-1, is DSGVTQTPKHLITATGQRVTLRCSPRSGDLSVYWYQQSLDQGLQFLIQYYNGEERAKGNILERFSAQQFPDLHSELNLSSLELGDSALYFCASSSQGPAHNTEAFFGQGTRLTVV.

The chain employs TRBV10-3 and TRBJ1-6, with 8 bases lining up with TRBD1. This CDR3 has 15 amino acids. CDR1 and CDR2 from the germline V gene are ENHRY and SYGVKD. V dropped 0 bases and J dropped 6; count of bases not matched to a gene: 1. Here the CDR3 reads CAISESTGANSPLHF. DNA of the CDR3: TGTGCCATCAGTGAGTCGACAGGGGCTAATTCACCCCTCCACTTT.

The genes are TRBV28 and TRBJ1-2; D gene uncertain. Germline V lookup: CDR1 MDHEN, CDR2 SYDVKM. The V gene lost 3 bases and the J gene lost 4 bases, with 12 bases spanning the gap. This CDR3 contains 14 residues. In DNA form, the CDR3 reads TGTGCCAGCAGTTTTCCTTTCCCTCCCTATGGCTACACCTTC. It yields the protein CASSFPFPPYGYTF.

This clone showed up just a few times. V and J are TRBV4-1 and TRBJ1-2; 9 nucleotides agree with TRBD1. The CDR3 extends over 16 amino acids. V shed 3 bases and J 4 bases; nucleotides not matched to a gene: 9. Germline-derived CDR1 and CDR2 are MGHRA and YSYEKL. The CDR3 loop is CASSHSQDRGIYGYTF. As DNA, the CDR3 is TGCGCCAGCAGCCATTCGCAGGACAGGGGCATCTATGGCTACACCTTC.

The CDR3 sequence: CASDPGIAGNYEQYF. In DNA, the CDR3 is TGTGCTAGTGACCCGGGGATAGCGGGGAACTACGAGCAGTACTTC. V and J are TRBV12-5 and TRBJ2-7; 8 bases align to TRBD2. CDR3 size: 15 residues. Germline CDR1 is LGHNT and CDR2 is FRNRAP. With 7 bases clipped from V and 3 bases from J, the junction kept 11 bases outside the gene matches.

This CDR3 reads CASNLDSDNSPLHF. Here the CDR3 DNA reads TGCGCCAGCAATCTGGACAGCGACAATTCACCCCTCCACTTT. The chain uses TRBV5-1 and TRBJ1-6; perhaps TRBD1 as D (6 bases). With 6 bases removed from V and 7 bases from J, the gap between germline ends came to 14 bases. This CDR3 has 14 residues. Germline V gene data show CDR1 as SGHRS and CDR2 as YFSETQ.

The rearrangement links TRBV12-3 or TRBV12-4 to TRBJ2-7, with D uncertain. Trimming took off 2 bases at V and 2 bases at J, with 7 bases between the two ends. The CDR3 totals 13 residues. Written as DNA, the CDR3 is TGTGCCAGCAGTTTAAATCGGGCCTACGAGCAGTACTTC. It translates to CASSLNRAYEQYF.

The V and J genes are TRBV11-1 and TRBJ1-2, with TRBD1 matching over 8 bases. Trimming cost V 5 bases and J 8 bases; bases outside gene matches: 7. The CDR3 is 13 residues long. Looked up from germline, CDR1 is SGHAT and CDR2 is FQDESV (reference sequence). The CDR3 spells CASSLSDRAGYTF. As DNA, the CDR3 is TGTGCCAGCAGCCTATCGGACAGGGCGGGCTACACCTTC.

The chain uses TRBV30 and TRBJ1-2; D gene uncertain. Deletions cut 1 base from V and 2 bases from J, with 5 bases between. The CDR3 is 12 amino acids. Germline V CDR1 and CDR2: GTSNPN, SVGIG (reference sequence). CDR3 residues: CAWSGRNYGYTF. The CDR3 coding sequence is TGTGCCTGGAGTGGGAGAAACTATGGCTACACCTTC.

As DNA, the CDR3 is TGCGCCAGCGACACCTCCTACGAGCAGTACTTC. Amino acids: CASDTSYEQYF. V is TRBV23-1 and J is TRBJ2-7; D not certain. TRBV23-1 is treated as an ORF (open reading frame) with a function not yet certain. CDR3 length: 11 amino acids. Between the trimmed V and J ends, which lost 8 bases and 0 bases, there was a span of 5 bases.

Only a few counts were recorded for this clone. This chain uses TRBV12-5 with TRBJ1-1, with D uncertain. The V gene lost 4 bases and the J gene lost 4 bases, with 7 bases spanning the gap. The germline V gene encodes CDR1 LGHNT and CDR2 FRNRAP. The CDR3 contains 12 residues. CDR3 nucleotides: TGTGCTAGTGGTTCGAGACTCACTGAAGCTTTCTTT. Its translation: CASGSRLTEAFF.

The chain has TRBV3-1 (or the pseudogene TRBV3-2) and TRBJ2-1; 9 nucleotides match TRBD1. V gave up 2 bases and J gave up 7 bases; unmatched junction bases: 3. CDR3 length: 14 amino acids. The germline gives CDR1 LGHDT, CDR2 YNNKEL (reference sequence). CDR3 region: CASSQQTGGNEQFF. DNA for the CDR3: TGTGCCAGCAGCCAACAGACAGGGGGGAATGAGCAGTTCTTC.

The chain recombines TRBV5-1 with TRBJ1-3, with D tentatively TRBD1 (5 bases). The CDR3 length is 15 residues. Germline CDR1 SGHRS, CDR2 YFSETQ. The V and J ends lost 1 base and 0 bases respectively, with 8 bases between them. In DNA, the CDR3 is TGCGCCAGCAGCTTGAGTGGGGCCTCTGGAAACACCATATATTTT. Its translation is CASSLSGASGNTIYF.

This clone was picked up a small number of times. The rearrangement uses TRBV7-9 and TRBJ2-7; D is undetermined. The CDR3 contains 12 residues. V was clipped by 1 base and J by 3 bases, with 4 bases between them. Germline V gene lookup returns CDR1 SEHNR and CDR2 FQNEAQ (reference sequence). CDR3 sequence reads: CASSLVSYEQYF. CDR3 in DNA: TGTGCCAGCAGCTTAGTCAGCTACGAGCAGTACTTC.

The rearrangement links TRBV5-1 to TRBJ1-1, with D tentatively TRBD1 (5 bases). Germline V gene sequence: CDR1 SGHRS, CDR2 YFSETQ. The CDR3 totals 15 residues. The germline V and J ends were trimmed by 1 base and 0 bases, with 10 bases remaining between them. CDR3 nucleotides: TGCGCCAGCAGCTTGCAGGGACTTATGAACACTGAAGCTTTCTTT. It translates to CASSLQGLMNTEAFF.

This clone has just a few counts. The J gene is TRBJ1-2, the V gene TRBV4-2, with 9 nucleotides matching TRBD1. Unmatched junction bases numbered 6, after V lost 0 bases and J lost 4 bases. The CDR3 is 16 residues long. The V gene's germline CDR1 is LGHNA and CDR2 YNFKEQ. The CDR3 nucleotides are TGTGCCAGCAGCCAAGAATTCACAGGGGGCAGCTATGGCTACACCTTC. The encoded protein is CASSQEFTGGSYGYTF.

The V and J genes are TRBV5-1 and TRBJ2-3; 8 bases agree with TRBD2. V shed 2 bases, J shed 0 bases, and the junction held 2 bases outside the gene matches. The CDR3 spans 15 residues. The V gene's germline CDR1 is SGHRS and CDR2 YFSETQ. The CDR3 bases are TGCGCCAGCAGCTTAGCGGGGGTTAGCACAGATACGCAGTATTTT. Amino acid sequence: CASSLAGVSTDTQYF. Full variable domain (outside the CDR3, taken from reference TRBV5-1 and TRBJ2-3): KAGVTQTPRYLIKTRGQQVTLSCSPISGHRSVSWYQQTPGQGLQFLFEYFSETQRNKGNFPGRFSGRQFSNSRSEMNVSTLELGDSALYLCASSLAGVSTDTQYFGPGTRLTVL.

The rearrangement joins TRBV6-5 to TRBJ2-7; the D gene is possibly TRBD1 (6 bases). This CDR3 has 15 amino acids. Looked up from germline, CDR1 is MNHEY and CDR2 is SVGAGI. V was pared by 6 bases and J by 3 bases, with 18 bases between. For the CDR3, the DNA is TGTGCCAGCAGGCTGAACAGGGCGGCCAACTACGAGCAGTACTTC. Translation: CASRLNRAANYEQYF.

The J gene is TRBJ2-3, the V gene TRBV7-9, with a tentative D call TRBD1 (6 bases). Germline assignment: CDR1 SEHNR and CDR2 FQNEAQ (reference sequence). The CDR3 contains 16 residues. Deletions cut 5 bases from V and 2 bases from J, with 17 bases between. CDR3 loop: CASSPPETGNTDTQYF. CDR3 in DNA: TGTGCCAGCAGCCCCCCGGAGACAGGAAACACAGATACGCAGTATTTT.

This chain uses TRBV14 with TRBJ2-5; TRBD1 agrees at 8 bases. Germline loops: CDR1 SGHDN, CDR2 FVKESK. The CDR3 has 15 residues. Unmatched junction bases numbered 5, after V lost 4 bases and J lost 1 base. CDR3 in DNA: TGTGCCAGCAGCCCCACCCAGGGGGCCCAAGAGACCCAGTACTTC. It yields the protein CASSPTQGAQETQYF.

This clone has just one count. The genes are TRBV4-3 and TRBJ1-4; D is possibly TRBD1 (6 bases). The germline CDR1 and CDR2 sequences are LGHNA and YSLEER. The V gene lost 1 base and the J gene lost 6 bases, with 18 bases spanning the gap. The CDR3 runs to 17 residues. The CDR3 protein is CASSQALTGHGDEKLFF. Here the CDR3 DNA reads TGCGCCAGCAGCCAAGCCCTTACAGGGCACGGAGATGAAAAACTGTTTTTT.

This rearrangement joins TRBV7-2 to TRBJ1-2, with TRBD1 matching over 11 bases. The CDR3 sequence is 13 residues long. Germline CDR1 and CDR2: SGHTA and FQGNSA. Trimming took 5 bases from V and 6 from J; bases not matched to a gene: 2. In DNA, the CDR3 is TGTGCCAGCAGCAGGGGACAGGGGGATGGCTACACCTTC. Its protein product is CASSRGQGDGYTF. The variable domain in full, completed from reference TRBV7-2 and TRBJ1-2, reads GAGVSQSPSNKVTEKGKDVELRCDPISGHTALYWYRQSLGQGLEFLIYFQGNSAPDKSGLPSDRFSAERTGGSVSTLTIQRTQQEDSAVYLCASSRGQGDGYTFGSGTRLTVV.

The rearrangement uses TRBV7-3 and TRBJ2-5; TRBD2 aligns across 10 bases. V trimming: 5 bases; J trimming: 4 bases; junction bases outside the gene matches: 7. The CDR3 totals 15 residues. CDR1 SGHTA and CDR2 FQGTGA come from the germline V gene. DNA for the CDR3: TGTGCCAGCAGCACTCTAGCGGGGGTCGGAGAGACCCAGTACTTC. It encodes CASSTLAGVGETQYF.

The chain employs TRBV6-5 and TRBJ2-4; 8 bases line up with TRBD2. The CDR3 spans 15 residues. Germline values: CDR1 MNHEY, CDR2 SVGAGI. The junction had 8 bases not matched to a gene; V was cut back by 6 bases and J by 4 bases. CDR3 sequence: CASSSGRGGKNIQYF. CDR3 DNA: TGTGCCAGCAGCTCCGGCCGGGGGGGAAAAAACATTCAGTACTTC.

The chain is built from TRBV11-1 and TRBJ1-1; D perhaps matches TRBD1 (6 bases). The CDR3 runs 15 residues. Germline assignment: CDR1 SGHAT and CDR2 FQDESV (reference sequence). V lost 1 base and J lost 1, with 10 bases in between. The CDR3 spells CASSLGVGANTEAFF. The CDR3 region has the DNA TGTGCCAGCAGCTTAGGCGTGGGGGCGAACACTGAAGCTTTCTTT.

CDR3 in amino acids: CAWVRGYGYTF. CDR3 nucleotide sequence: TGTGCCTGGGTTAGGGGGTATGGCTACACCTTC. The chain links TRBV30 to TRBJ1-2, with a tentative D call TRBD1 (6 bases). Trimming stripped 5 bases from V and 5 bases from J, with 9 bases between. From germline, CDR1 is GTSNPN and CDR2 SVGIG (reference sequence). The CDR3 length is 11 residues.